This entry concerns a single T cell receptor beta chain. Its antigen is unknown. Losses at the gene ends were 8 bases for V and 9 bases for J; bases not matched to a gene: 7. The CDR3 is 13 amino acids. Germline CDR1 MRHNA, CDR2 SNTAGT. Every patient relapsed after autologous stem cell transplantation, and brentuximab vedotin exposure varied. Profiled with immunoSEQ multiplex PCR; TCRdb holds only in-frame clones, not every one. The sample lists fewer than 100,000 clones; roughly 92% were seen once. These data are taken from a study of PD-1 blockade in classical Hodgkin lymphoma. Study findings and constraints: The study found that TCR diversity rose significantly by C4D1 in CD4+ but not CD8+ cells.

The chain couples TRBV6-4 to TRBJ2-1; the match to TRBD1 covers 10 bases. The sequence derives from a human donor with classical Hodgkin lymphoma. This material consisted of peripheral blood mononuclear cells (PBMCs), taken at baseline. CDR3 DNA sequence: TGTGCCAGCGCGGGACAGGGGAAGGCTGAGCAGTTCTTC. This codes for CASAGQGKAEQFF.